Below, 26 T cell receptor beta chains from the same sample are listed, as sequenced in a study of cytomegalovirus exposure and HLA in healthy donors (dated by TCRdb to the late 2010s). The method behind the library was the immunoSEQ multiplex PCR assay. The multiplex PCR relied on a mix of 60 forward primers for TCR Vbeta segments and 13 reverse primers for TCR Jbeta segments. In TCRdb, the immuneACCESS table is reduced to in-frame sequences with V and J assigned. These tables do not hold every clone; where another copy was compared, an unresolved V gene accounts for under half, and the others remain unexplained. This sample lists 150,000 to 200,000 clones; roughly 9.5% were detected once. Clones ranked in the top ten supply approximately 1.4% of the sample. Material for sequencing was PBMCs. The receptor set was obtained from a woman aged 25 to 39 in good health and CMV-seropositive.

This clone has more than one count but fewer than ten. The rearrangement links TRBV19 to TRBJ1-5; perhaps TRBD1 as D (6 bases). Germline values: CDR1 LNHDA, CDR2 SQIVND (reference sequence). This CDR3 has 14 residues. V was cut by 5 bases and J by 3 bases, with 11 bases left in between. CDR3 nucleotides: TGTGCCAGTAGTGAACAGGGATCCAATCAGCCCCAGCATTTT. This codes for CASSEQGSNQPQHF.

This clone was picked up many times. The CDR3 is CSVTTGNPGANVLTF. CDR3 bases: TGCAGCGTAACCACAGGGAACCCTGGGGCCAACGTCCTGACTTTC. V and J are TRBV29-1 and TRBJ2-6; maybe TRBD1 (6 bases). Trimming took off 6 bases at V and 2 bases at J, with 14 bases between the two ends. The germline CDR1 and CDR2 sequences are SQVTM and ANQGSEA. CDR3 length: 15 amino acids.

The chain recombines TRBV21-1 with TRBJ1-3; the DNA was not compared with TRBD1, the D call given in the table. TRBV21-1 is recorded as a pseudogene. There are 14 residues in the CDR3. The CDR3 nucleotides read TGTGCCAGCCCCCCGGGACAGGGAAGAAACACCATATATTTT. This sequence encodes CASPPGQGRNTIYF.

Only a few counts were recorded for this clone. CDR3 DNA: TGTGCCAGCAGCAAACAGGGGGCGAACACTGAAGCTTTCTTT. This translates into CASSKQGANTEAFF. V gene TRBV11-3 combines with J gene TRBJ1-1; 9 bases match TRBD1. This CDR3 region has 14 residues. The V gene's germline CDR1 is SGHNT and CDR2 YENEEA. V gave up 5 bases and J gave up 1 base; unmatched junction bases: 2.

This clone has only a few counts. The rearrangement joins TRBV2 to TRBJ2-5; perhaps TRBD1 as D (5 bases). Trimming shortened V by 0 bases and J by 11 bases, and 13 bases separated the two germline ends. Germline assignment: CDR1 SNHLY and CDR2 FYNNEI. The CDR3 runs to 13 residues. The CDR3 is CASSEARQTEQYF. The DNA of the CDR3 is TGTGCCAGCAGTGAAGCGCGACAGACAGAGCAGTACTTC.

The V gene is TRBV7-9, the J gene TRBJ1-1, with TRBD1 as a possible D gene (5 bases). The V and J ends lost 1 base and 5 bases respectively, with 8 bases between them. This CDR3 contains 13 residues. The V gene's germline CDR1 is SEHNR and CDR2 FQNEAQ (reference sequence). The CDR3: CASSLGEGTEAFF. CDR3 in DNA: TGTGCCAGCAGCTTAGGGGAGGGGACTGAAGCTTTCTTT.

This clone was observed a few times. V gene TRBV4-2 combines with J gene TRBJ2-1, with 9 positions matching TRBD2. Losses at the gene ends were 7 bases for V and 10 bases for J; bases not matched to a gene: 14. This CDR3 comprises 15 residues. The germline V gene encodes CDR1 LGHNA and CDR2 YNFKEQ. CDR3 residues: CASNGAAGGPGEQFF. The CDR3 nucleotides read TGTGCCAGCAACGGGGCGGCGGGAGGGCCGGGGGAGCAGTTCTTC.

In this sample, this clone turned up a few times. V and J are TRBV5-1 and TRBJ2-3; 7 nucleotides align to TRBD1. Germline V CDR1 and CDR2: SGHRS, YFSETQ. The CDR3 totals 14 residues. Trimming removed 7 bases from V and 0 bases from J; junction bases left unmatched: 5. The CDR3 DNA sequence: TGCGCCAGCGAACAAGGGGGCAGCACAGATACGCAGTATTTT. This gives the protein CASEQGGSTDTQYF.

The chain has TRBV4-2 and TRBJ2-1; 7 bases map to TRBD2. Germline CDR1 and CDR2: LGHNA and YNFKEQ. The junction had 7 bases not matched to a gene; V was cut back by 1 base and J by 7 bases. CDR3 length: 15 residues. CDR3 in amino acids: CASSQGEGIDNEQFF. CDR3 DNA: TGTGCCAGCAGCCAAGGGGAGGGTATTGATAATGAGCAGTTCTTC.

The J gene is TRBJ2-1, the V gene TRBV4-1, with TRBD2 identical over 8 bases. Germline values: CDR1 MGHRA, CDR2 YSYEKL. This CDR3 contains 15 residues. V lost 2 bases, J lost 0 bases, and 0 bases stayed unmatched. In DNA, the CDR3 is TGCGCCAGCAGCCAAACTAGCGGCTCCTACAATGAGCAGTTCTTC. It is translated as CASSQTSGSYNEQFF.

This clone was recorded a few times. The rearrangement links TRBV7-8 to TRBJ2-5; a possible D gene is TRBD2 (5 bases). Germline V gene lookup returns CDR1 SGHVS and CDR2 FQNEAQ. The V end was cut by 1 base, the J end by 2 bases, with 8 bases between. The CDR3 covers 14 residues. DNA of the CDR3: TGTGCCAGCAGCTTAGGAGGGTCTCAAGAGACCCAGTACTTC. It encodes CASSLGGSQETQYF.

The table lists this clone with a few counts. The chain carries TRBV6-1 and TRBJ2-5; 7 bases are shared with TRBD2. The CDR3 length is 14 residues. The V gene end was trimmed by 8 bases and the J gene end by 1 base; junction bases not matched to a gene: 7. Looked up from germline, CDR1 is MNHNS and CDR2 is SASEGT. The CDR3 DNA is TGTGCCAGCGGGGAGGGGCCCTTCCAAGAGACCCAGTACTTC. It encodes CASGEGPFQETQYF.

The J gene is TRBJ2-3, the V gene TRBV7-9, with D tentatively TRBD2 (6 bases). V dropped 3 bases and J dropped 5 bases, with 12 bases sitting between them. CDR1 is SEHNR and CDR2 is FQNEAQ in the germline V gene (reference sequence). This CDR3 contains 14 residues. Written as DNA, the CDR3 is TGTGCCAGCAGCTTTGGGGGGAGAGGAGATACGCAGTATTTT. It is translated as CASSFGGRGDTQYF.

The CDR3 sequence: CASSLGGAPRETQYF. In nucleotides, the CDR3 is TGTGCCAGCAGCTTAGGCGGGGCCCCCCGGGAGACCCAGTACTTC. J is TRBJ2-5 and V is TRBV11-2, with a weak D call TRBD2 (6 bases). Germline V CDR1 and CDR2: SGHAT, FQNNGV. The CDR3 length is 15 residues. Trimming left V 1 base short and J 5 bases short, with 14 bases between.

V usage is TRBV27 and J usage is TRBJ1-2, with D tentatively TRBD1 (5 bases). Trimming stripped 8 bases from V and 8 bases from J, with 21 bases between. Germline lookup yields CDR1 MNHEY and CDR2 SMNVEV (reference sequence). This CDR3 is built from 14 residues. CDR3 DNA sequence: TGTGCCAGCTCCCGGCGGGGGGGTTCGTGGGGCTACACCTTC. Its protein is CASSRRGGSWGYTF.

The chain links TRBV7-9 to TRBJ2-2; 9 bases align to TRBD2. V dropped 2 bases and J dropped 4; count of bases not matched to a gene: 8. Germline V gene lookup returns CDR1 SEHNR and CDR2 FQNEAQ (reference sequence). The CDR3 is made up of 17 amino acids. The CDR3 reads CASSLRPRREGTGELFF. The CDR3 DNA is TGTGCCAGCAGCTTAAGGCCCCGGCGGGAGGGCACCGGGGAGCTGTTTTTT.

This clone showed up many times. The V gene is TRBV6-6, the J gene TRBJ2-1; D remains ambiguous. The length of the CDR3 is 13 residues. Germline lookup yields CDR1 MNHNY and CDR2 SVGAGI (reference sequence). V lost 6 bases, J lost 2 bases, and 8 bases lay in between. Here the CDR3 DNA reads TGTGCCAGCAGGCGGAGTCCCTACAATGAGCAGTTCTTC. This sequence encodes CASRRSPYNEQFF.

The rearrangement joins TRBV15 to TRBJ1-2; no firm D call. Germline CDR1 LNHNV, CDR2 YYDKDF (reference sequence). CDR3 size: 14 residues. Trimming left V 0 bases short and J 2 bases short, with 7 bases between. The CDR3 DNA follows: TGTGCCACCAGCAGAGATCCCAGGAACTATGGCTACACCTTC. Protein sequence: CATSRDPRNYGYTF.

CDR3 DNA: TGCAGCGTCGTTCGACTGAGACAAGAGACCCAGTACTTC. Encoded protein: CSVVRLRQETQYF. The rearrangement uses TRBV29-1 and TRBJ2-5; no clear D gene. The CDR3 extends over 13 amino acids. With 6 bases removed from V and 2 bases from J, the gap between germline ends came to 13 bases. Germline values: CDR1 SQVTM, CDR2 ANQGSEA. The full variable domain, rest sourced from reference TRBV29-1 and TRBJ2-5, is SAVISQKPSRDICQRGTSLTIQCQVDSQVTMMFWYRQQPGQSLTLIATANQGSEATYESGFVIDKFPISRPNLTFSTLTVSNMSPEDSSIYLCSVVRLRQETQYFGPGTRLLVL.

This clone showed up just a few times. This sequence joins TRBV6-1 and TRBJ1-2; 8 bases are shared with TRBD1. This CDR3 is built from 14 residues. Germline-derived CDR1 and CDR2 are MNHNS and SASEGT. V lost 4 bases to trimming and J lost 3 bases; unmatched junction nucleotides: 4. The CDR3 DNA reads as TGTGCCAGCAGTGGCATGGACAGGGACTATGGCTACACCTTC. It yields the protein CASSGMDRDYGYTF.

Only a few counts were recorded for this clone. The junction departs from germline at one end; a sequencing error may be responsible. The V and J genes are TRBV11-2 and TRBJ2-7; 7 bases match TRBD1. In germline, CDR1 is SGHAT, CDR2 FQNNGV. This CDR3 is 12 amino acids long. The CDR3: CASSLSIGTAVF. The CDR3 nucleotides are TGTGCCAGCAGCTTATCTATTGGGACAGCAGTCTTC. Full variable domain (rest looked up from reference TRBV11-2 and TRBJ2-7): EAGVAQSPRYKIIEKRQSVAFWCNPISGHATLYWYQQILGQGPKLLIQFQNNGVVDDSQLPKDRFSAERLKGVDSTLKIQPAKLEDSAVYLCASSLSIGTAVFGPGTRLTVT.

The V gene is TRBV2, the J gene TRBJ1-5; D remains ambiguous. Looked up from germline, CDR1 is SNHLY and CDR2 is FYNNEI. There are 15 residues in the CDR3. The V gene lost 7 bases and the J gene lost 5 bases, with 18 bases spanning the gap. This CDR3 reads CASTPVTTGYQPQHF. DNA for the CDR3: TGTGCCAGCACCCCGGTTACTACGGGGTATCAGCCCCAGCATTTT.

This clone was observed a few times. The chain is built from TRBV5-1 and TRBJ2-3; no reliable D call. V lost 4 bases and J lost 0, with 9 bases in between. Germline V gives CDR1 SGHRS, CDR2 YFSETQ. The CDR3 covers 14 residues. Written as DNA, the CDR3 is TGCGCCAGCAGCCAAGACTCTAGCACAGATACGCAGTATTTT. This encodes CASSQDSSTDTQYF.

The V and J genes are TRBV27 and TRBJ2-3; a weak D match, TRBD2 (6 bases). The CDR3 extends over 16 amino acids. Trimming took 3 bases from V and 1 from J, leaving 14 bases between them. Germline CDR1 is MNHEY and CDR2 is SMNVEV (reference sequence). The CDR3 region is CASSFGVAVGTDTQYF. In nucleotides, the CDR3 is TGTGCCAGCAGTTTCGGGGTAGCGGTGGGCACAGATACGCAGTATTTT.

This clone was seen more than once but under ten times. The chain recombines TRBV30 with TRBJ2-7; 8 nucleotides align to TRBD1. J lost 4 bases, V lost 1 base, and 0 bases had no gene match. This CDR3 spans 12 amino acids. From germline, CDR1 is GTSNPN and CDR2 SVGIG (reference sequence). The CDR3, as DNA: TGTGCCTGGAGTGGGGACAGGTACGAGCAGTACTTC. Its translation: CAWSGDRYEQYF.

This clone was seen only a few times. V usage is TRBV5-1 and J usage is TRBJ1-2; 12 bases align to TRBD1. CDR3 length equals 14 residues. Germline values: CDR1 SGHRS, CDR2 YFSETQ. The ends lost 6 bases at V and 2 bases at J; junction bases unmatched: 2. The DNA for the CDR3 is TGCGCCAGCACTGGGACAGGGGGCAACTATGGCTACACCTTC. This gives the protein CASTGTGGNYGYTF.